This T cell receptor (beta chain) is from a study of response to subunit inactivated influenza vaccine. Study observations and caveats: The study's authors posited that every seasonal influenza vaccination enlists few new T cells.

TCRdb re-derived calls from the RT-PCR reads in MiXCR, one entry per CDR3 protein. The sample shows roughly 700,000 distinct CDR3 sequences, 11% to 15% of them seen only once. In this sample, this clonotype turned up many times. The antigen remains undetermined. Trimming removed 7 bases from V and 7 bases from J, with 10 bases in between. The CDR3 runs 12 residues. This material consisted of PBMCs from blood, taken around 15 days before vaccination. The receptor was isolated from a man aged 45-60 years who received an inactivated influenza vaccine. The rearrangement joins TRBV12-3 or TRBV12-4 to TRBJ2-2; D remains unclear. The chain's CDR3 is CASTSPGGELFF. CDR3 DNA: TGTGCCAGCACCTCCCCCGGCGGGGAGCTGTTTTTT.